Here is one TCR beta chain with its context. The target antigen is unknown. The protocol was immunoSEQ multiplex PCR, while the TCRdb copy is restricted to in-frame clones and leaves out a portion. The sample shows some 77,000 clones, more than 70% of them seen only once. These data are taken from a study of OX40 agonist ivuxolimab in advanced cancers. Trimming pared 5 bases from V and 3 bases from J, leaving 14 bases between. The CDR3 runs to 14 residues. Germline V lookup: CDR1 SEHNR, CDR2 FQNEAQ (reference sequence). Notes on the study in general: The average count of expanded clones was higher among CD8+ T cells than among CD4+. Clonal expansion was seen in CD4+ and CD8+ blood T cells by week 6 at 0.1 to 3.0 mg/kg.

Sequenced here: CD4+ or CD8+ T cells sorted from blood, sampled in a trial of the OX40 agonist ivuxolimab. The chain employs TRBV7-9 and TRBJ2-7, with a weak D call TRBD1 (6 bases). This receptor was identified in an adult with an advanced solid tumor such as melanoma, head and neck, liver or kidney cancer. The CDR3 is CASSPRGGGYEQYF. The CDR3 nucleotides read TGTGCCAGCAGCCCTCGAGGGGGTGGCTACGAGCAGTACTTC.